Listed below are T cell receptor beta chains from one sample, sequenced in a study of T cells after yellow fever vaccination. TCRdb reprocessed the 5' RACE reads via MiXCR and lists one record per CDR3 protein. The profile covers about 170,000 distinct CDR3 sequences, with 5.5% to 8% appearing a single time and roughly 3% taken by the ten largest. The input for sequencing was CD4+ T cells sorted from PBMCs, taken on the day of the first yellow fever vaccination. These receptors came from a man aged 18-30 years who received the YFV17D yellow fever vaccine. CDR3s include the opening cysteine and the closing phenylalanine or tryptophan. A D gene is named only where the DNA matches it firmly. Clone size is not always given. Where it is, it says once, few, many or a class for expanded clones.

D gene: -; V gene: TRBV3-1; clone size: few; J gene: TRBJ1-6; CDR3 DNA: TGTGCCAGCAGCCAATCAGAGGGGTCACCCCTCCACTTT; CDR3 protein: CASSQSEGSPLHF
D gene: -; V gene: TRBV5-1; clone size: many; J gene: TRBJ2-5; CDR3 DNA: TGCGCCAGCAGCTTGGGACTAGGAGAGACCCAGTACTTC; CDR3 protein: CASSLGLGETQYF
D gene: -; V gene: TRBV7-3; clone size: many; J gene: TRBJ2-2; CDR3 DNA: TGTGCCAGCAGCTTGGGCACTCTTAGCACCGGGGAGCTGTTTTTT; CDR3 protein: CASSLGTLSTGELFF
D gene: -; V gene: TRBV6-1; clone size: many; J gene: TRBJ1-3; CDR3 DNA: TGTGCCAGCAGTGACCAGGGAATGTATGGAAACACCATATATTTT; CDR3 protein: CASSDQGMYGNTIYF
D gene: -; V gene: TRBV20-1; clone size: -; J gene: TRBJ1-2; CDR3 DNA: TGCAGTGCTAAGGGATCCACGGCGTATGGCTACACCTTC; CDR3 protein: CSAKGSTAYGYTF
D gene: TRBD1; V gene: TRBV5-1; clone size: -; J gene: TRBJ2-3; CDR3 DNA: TGCGCCAGCAGCTTGGGCCATGGGCAGGGGGCTACAGATACGCAGTATTTT; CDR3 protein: CASSLGHGQGATDTQYF
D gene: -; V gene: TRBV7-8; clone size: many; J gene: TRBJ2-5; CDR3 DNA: TGTGCCAGCAGCTTAGGGGGGGCGCGAAGAGAGACCCAGTACTTC; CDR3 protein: CASSLGGARRETQYF
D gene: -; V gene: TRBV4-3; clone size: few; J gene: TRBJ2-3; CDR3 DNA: TGCGCCAGCAGCCAAGGCGGGGTCGGAGGCACAGATACGCAGTATTTT; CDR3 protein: CASSQGGVGGTDTQYF
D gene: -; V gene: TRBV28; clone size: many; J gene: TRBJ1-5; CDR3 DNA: TGTGCCAGCAGCCCTGCGGGGGGGGGTCAGCCCCAGCATTTT; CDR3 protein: CASSPAGGGQPQHF
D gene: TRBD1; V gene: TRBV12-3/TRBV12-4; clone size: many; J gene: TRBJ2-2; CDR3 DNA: TGTGCCAGCAGTCCCGGACAGGTCGTCACCGGGGAGCTGTTTTTT; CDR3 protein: CASSPGQVVTGELFF
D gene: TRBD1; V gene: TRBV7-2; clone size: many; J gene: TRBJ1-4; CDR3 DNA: TGTGCCAGCAGACGGACAGGGGGATATGAAAAACTGTTTTTT; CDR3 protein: CASRRTGGYEKLFF
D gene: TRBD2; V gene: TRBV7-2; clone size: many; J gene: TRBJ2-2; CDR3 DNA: TGTGCCAGCAGCCCGGGACTAGCGGGGAACACCGGGGAGCTGTTTTTT; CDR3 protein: CASSPGLAGNTGELFF
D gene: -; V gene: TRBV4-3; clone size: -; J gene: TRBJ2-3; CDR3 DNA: TGCGCCAGCAGCCAAGTTGCAGATACGCAGTATTTT; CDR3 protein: CASSQVADTQYF
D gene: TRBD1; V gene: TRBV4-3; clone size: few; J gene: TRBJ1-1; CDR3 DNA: TGCGCCAGCAGCCAAGTGGTTATGCTGAGGGGGCGGATGAACACTGAAGCTTTCTTT; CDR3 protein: CASSQVVMLRGRMNTEAFF
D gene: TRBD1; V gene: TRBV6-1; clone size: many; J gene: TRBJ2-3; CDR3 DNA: TGTGCCAGCAGTGAAGACAGGGGTGATACGCAGTATTTT; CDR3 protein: CASSEDRGDTQYF
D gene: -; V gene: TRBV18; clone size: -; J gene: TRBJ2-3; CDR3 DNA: TGTGCCAGCTCACCGCTAGCCACTAGCACAGATACGCAGTATTTT; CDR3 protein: CASSPLATSTDTQYF
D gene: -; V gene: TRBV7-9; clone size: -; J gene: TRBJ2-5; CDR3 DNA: TGTGCCAGCAGCGACATTGGACGGCCGCCGGCCCAGTACTTC; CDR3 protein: CASSDIGRPPAQYF
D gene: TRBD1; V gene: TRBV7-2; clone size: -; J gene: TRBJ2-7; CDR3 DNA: TGTGCCAGCAGCACGCCCTCCGGGACAGGGGCCTACGAGCAGTACTTC; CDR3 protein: CASSTPSGTGAYEQYF
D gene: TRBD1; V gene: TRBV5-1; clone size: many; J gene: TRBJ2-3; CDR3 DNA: TGCGCCAGCAGCATTGGGACAGGTTCAGATACGCAGTATTTT; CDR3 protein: CASSIGTGSDTQYF
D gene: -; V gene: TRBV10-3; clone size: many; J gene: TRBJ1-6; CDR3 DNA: TGTGCCATCAGTGAGTCTGGAAGGTTCCAGTCACCCCTCCACTTT; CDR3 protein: CAISESGRFQSPLHF
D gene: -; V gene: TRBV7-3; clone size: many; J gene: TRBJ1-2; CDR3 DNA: TGTGCCAGCAGCTTAAGCCTTGGGGTGGGCTATGGCTACACCTTC; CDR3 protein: CASSLSLGVGYGYTF
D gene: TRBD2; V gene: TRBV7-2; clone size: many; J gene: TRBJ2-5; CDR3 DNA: TGTGCCAGCAGCTCCAGAGCGGGGGGGGGAGAGACCCAGTACTTC; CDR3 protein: CASSSRAGGGETQYF
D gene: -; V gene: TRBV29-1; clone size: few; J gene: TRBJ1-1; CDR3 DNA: TGCAGCGTTGTTCAGGGGATGAGCACTGAAGCTTTCTTT; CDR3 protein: CSVVQGMSTEAFF
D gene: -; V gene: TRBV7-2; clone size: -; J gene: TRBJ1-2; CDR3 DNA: TGTGCCAGCAGCTTAGATGCTAACTATGGCTACACCTTC; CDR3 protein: CASSLDANYGYTF
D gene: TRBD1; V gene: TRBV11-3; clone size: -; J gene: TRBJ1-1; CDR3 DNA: TGTGCCAGCAGCGAAGGCGGGACAGCCAACACTGAAGCTTTCTTT; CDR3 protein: CASSEGGTANTEAFF
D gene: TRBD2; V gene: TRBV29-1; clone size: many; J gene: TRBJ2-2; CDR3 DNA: TGCAGCGTTGAAGTCGGGGGGGGGCTCGATACCGGGGAGCTGTTTTTT; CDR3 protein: CSVEVGGGLDTGELFF
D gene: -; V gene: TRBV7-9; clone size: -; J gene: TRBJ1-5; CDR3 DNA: TGTGCCAGCAGCTTAGCAGATCAGCCCCAGCATTTT; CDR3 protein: CASSLADQPQHF
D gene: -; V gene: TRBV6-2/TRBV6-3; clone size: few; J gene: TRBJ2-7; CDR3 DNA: TGTGCCAGCAGTTCGTATGACACCTACGAGCAGTACTTC; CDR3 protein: CASSSYDTYEQYF
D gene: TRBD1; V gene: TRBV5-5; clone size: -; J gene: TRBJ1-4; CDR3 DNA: TGTGCCAGCAGCCTAGACAGGGGCGCAGCTAATGAAAAACTGTTTTTT; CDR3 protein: CASSLDRGAANEKLFF
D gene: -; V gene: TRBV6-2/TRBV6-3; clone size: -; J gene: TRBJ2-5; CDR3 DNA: TGTGCCAGCAGTTATTCCCCGGAGGAGACCCAGTACTTC; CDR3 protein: CASSYSPEETQYF
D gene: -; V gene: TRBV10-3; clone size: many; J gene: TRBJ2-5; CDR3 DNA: TGTGCCATCAGTGATGGGTTAACCCAGTACTTC; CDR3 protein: CAISDGLTQYF
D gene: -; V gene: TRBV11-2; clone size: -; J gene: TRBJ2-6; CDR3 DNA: TGTGCCAGCAGCCCCGAGGGGGGCTTCCCCTTTGGGGCCAACGTCCTGACTTTC; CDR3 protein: CASSPEGGFPFGANVLTF
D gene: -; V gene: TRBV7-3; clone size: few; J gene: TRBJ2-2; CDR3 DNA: TGTGCCAGCAGCCAACGAGGGGTCTCAGAAAGATCCGGGGAGCTGTTTTTT; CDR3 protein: CASSQRGVSERSGELFF
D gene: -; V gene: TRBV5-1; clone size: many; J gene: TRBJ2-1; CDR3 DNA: TGCGCCAGCAGCCCGCTAGGACAGTCCTCCTACAATGAGCAGTTCTTC; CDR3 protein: CASSPLGQSSYNEQFF
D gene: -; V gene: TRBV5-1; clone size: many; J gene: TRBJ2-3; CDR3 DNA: TGCGCCAGCAGGACCGGGACACCCCCAGATACGCAGTATTTT; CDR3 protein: CASRTGTPPDTQYF
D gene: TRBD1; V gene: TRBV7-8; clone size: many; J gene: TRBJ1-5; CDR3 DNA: TGTGCCAGCAGCAGTGGAGGGGGCGGAAGCAATCAGCCCCAGCATTTT; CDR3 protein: CASSSGGGGSNQPQHF
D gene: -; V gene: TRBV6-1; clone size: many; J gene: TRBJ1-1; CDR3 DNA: TGTGCCAGCAGTGCGGGGGGGAGTGGGACTGAAGCTTTCTTT; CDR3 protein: CASSAGGSGTEAFF
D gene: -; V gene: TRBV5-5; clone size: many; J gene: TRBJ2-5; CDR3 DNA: TGTGCCAGCAGCTCAATCACAGGGTGGGAGACCCAGTACTTC; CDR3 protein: CASSSITGWETQYF
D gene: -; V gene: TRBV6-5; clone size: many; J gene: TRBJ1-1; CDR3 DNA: TGTGCCAGCAGTTACTTCCCGGAGACAAACACTGAAGCTTTCTTT; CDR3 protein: CASSYFPETNTEAFF
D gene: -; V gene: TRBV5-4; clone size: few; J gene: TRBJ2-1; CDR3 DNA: TGTGCCAGCAGCTTTAATGAGGGATTTATGCCCCATGAGCAGTTCTTC; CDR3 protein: CASSFNEGFMPHEQFF
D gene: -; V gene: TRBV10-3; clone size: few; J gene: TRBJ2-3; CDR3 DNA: TGTGCCATCAGTGCAAGGGGAGGAGGCACAGATACGCAGTATTTT; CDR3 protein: CAISARGGGTDTQYF
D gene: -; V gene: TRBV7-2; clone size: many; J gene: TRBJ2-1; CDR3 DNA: TGTGCCAGCAGCTCAGGACACAACAATGAGCAGTTCTTC; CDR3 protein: CASSSGHNNEQFF
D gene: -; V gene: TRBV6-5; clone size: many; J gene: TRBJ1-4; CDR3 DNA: TGTGCCAGCAGTTACTCGAGTAAGGAAAAACTGTTTTTT; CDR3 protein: CASSYSSKEKLFF
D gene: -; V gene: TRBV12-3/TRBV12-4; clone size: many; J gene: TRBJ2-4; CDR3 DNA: TGTGCCAGCAGTTTATCTCTTTGGGATGGGAGAAACATTCAGTACTTC; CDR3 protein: CASSLSLWDGRNIQYF
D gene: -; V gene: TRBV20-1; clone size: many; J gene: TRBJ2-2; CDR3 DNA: TGCAGTGGGACCGGCGTCACCGGGGAGCTGTTTTTT; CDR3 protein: CSGTGVTGELFF
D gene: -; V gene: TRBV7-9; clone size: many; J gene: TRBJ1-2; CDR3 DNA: TGTGCCAGCAGCATCAACTATGGCTACACCTTC; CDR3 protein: CASSINYGYTF
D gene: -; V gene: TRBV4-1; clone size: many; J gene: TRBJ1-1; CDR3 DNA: TGCGCCAGCAGCCAAGATAGGGATACTGAAGCTTTCTTT; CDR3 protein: CASSQDRDTEAFF
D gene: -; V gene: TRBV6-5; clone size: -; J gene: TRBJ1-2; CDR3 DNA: TGTGCCAGCAGCCTCTCGAGGAACAGTGGCTACACCTTC; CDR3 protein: CASSLSRNSGYTF
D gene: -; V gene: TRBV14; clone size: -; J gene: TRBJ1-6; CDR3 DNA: TGTGCCAGCAGCCAAAGTAATGGGGGCGGGTCACCCCTCCACTTT; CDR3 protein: CASSQSNGGGSPLHF
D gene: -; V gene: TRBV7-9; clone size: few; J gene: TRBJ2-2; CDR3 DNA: TGTGCCAGCAGCCATAGGCGCGACGGCACCGGGGAGCTGTTTTTT; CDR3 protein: CASSHRRDGTGELFF
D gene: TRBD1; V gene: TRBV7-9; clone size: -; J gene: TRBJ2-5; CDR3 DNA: TGTGCCAGCAGCTTAGATTTTGGGACAGGGGGACAAGAGACCCAGTACTTC; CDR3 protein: CASSLDFGTGGQETQYF